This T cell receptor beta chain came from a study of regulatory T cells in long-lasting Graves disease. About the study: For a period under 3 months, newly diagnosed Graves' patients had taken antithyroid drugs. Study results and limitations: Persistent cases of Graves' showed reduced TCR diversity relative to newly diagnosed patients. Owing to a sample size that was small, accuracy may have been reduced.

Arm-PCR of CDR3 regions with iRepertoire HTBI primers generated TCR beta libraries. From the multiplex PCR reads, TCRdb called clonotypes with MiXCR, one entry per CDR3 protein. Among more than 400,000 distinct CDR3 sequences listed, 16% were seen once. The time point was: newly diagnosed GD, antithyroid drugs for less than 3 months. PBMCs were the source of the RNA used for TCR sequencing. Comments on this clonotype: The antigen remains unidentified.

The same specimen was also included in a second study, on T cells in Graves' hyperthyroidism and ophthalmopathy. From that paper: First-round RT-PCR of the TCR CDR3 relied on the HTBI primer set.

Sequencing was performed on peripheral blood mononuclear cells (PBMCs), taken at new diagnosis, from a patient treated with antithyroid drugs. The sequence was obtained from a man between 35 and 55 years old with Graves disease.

DNA of the CDR3: TGTGCCTGGAGCGGAGCTGTCAATGAGCAGTTCTTC. It encodes CAWSGAVNEQFF. The rearrangement joins TRBV30 to TRBJ2-1; no firm D call. Trimming removed 3 bases from V and 6 bases from J, with 9 bases in between. From germline, CDR1 is GTSNPN and CDR2 SVGIG (reference sequence). The CDR3 is made up of 12 amino acids.